These 21 T cell receptor beta chains were all obtained from the same sample, sequenced in a study of beta chain features in type 1 diabetes. The sequenced template was cDNA made from the entire isolated RNA. Sequencing was performed with immunoSEQ multiplex PCR; in TCRdb, only in-frame clones are kept and a portion is missing. The table includes some 360,000 clones, around a fifth detected once. The source material was naive CD4+ T cells from blood. Source of these receptors: a woman younger than 35 in good health.

In its sample, this clone was seen a few times. The rearrangement uses TRBV6-6 and TRBJ2-4; possibly TRBD2 for D (6 bases). The germline V and J ends were trimmed by 8 bases and 1 base, with 9 bases remaining between them. The CDR3 runs to 13 residues. The germline CDR1 and CDR2 sequences are MNHNY and SVGAGI (reference sequence). The CDR3 loop reads CASSEGAKNIQYF. Here the CDR3 DNA reads TGTGCCAGCTCGGAGGGTGCCAAAAACATTCAGTACTTC.

This sequence joins TRBV21-1 and TRBJ2-5; the table gives TRBD1 as D, unverified against the DNA. TRBV21-1 is labeled a pseudogene. This CDR3 comprises 13 residues. CDR3 loop: CASPGQGSETQYF. The CDR3 DNA follows: TGTGCCAGCCCGGGACAGGGGTCCGAGACCCAGTACTTC.

CDR3 sequence (DNA): TGTGCCAGCAGCCTCGCAGAGAACACTGAAGCTTTCTTT. Protein product: CASSLAENTEAFF. The chain employs TRBV14 and TRBJ1-1, with unresolved D. Trimming took 4 bases from V and 1 from J, leaving 7 bases between them. This CDR3 has 13 residues. Germline-derived CDR1 and CDR2 are SGHDN and FVKESK. Full variable domain (outside the CDR3, taken from reference TRBV14 and TRBJ1-1): EAGVTQFPSHSVIEKGQTVTLRCDPISGHDNLYWYRRVMGKEIKFLLHFVKESKQDESGMPNNRFLAERTGGTYSTLKVQPAELEDSGVYFCASSLAENTEAFFGQGTRLTVV.

The V and J genes are TRBV5-4 and TRBJ2-6; 12 bases fit TRBD1. The CDR3 has 18 residues. Germline-derived CDR1 and CDR2 are SGHNT and YYREEE (reference sequence). The ends lost 5 bases at V and 0 bases at J; junction bases unmatched: 6. The CDR3 protein is CASRGGTGGTSGANVLTF. The DNA of the CDR3 is TGTGCCAGCAGGGGAGGGACAGGGGGCACCTCTGGGGCCAACGTCCTGACTTTC. Drawing the rest from reference TRBV5-4 and TRBJ2-6, the complete variable domain is ETGVTQSPTHLIKTRGQQVTLRCSSQSGHNTVSWYQQALGQGPQFIFQYYREEENGRGNFPPRFSGLQFPNYSSELNVNALELDDSALYLCASRGGTGGTSGANVLTFGAGSRLTVL.

The chain couples TRBV7-3 to TRBJ2-6, with a weak D call TRBD2 (6 bases). Trimming removed 3 bases from V and 4 bases from J, with 13 bases in between. The length of the CDR3 is 16 residues. The germline CDR1 and CDR2 sequences are SGHTA and FQGTGA. For the CDR3, the DNA is TGTGCCAGCAGCTTGGAGGGAACCACCGGGGCCAACGTCCTGACTTTC. Translating gives CASSLEGTTGANVLTF.

Worth noting for this clone: Other nucleotide sequences in the sample specify the same CDR3. V usage is TRBV10-3 and J usage is TRBJ2-7; possible D gene TRBD2, 6 bases. Trimming pared 4 bases from V and 2 bases from J, leaving 9 bases between. Looked up from germline, CDR1 is ENHRY and CDR2 is SYGVKD. This CDR3 is 13 amino acids long. This CDR3 reads CAISVGGPYEQYF. CDR3 DNA: TGTGCCATCAGTGTGGGGGGACCCTACGAGCAGTACTTC.

This clone came up a few times. V is TRBV19 and J is TRBJ1-2; TRBD1 agrees at 10 bases. CDR3 length: 16 amino acids. J was trimmed by 8 bases and V by 4 bases; bases with no gene match: 13. Germline-derived CDR1 and CDR2 are LNHDA and SQIVND (reference sequence). The CDR3 coding sequence is TGTGCCAGTAGTACTCTTACCGGGACAGGGGTGAGGGGCTACACCTTC. This encodes CASSTLTGTGVRGYTF.

The rearrangement joins TRBV19 to TRBJ2-7, with no clear D. This CDR3 is built from 13 residues. Germline CDR1 reads LNHDA; CDR2 reads SQIVND (reference sequence). Trimming removed 4 bases at V and 3 bases at J, with 10 bases between. Here the CDR3 reads CASSTGSFYEQYF. The DNA of the CDR3 is TGTGCCAGTAGTACCGGGTCCTTCTACGAGCAGTACTTC.

The rearrangement joins TRBV30 to TRBJ1-5; 7 bases line up with TRBD1. In germline, CDR1 is GTSNPN, CDR2 SVGIG (reference sequence). The CDR3 loop spans 15 amino acids. Unmatched junction bases numbered 13, after V lost 5 bases and J lost 6 bases. The CDR3 loop reads CAWGTQGSGGQPQHF. CDR3 nucleotides: TGTGCCTGGGGGACACAGGGGAGCGGCGGTCAGCCCCAGCATTTT.

This clone was detected only a few times. The chain couples TRBV9 to TRBJ2-3, with 9 bases identical to TRBD2. With 0 bases clipped from V and 4 bases from J, the junction kept 6 bases outside the gene matches. The germline V gene has CDR1 SGDLS and CDR2 YYNGEE. The CDR3 spans 16 residues. As DNA, the CDR3 is TGTGCCAGCAGCGTAGATACTAGCGGGCAGGCAGATACGCAGTATTTT. This sequence encodes CASSVDTSGQADTQYF. Drawing the rest from reference TRBV9 and TRBJ2-3, the complete variable domain is DSGVTQTPKHLITATGQRVTLRCSPRSGDLSVYWYQQSLDQGLQFLIQYYNGEERAKGNILERFSAQQFPDLHSELNLSSLELGDSALYFCASSVDTSGQADTQYFGPGTRLTVL.

This rearrangement joins TRBV9 to TRBJ2-6; 7 bases align to TRBD1. After removal of 4 bases from V and 0 bases from J, the junction contained 4 bases not matched to a gene. Germline V gene lookup returns CDR1 SGDLS and CDR2 YYNGEE. There are 16 residues in the CDR3. The CDR3 region is CASSPGQTSGANVLTF. The CDR3 coding sequence is TGTGCCAGCAGCCCGGGACAGACCTCTGGGGCCAACGTCCTGACTTTC.

In this sample, this clone turned up a few times. V gene TRBV30 combines with J gene TRBJ1-5; TRBD1 is a possible D gene (6 bases). V dropped 1 base and J dropped 6 bases, with 13 bases sitting between them. The CDR3 has 14 residues. Germline V gene sequence: CDR1 GTSNPN, CDR2 SVGIG (reference sequence). The DNA for the CDR3 is TGTGCCTGGAGTGGTTACAGGGAAAGTCAGCCCCAGCATTTT. Translated: CAWSGYRESQPQHF.

The genes are TRBV7-9 and TRBJ2-7; weak D call: TRBD2 (6 bases). There are 14 residues in the CDR3. The germline gives CDR1 SEHNR, CDR2 FQNEAQ (reference sequence). V lost 5 bases and J lost 2, with 13 bases in between. CDR3 region: CASSLRGIPYEQYF. The DNA of the CDR3 is TGTGCCAGCAGCCTCCGGGGGATCCCCTACGAGCAGTACTTC.

This clone has only a few counts. The rearrangement joins TRBV30 to TRBJ1-2; unclear D gene. This CDR3 region has 13 residues. With 0 bases removed from V and 4 bases from J, the gap between germline ends came to 9 bases. Germline V lookup: CDR1 GTSNPN, CDR2 SVGIG (reference sequence). The CDR3 DNA reads as TGTGCCTGGAGTGTACGGGGTACCTATGGCTACACCTTC. It is translated as CAWSVRGTYGYTF.

The chain has TRBV30 and TRBJ2-1; TRBD2 matches 11 bases. The V and J ends lost 4 bases and 15 bases, in that order; junction bases with no gene match: 8. From germline, CDR1 is GTSNPN and CDR2 SVGIG (reference sequence). The CDR3 extends over 12 amino acids. CDR3 coding DNA: TGTGCCTGGAAATCTAGCGGGGGGAGGCCGTTCTTC. It is translated as CAWKSSGGRPFF.

Here the CDR3 reads CASSQRGGHSPLHF. CDR3 bases: TGTGCCAGCAGCCAGAGGGGGGGCCACTCACCCCTCCACTTT. This chain uses TRBV14 with TRBJ1-6, with D maybe TRBD1 (6 bases). Trimming cost V 3 bases and J 10 bases, with 13 bases left between them. CDR1 is SGHDN and CDR2 is FVKESK in the germline V gene. CDR3 length: 14 amino acids.

This clone was detected a few times. The chain carries TRBV11-3 and TRBJ2-2, with a weak D call TRBD2 (5 bases). The V end was cut by 7 bases, the J end by 5 bases, with 8 bases between. Germline values: CDR1 SGHNT, CDR2 YENEEA. The CDR3 is made up of 12 amino acids. CDR3 in DNA: TGTGCCAGCACCGGAGGAACCGGGGAGCTGTTTTTT. It is translated as CASTGGTGELFF.

The chain combines TRBV19 with TRBJ2-5; 13 nucleotides line up with TRBD2. The J segment lost 5 bases and the V segment lost 6 bases, leaving 12 bases of the junction unmatched. This CDR3 contains 17 residues. Per germline, CDR1 LNHDA and CDR2 SQIVND (reference sequence). The chain's CDR3 is CASSRLAGGGSGETQYF. The CDR3 DNA reads as TGTGCCAGTAGCCGACTAGCGGGAGGCGGATCGGGGGAGACCCAGTACTTC.

This clone was observed a few times. The chain has TRBV2 and TRBJ2-1; TRBD1 agrees at 7 bases. There are 13 residues in the CDR3. With V trimmed by 5 bases and J by 8 bases, 6 bases remained unmatched. Germline values: CDR1 SNHLY, CDR2 FYNNEI. CDR3 coding DNA: TGTGCCAGCAGTAGACAGGGCGCGGATGAGCAGTTCTTC. Its protein product is CASSRQGADEQFF.

The rearrangement uses TRBV10-2 and TRBJ2-1; possible D gene TRBD2, 5 bases. This CDR3 has 15 amino acids. Germline CDR1 is WSHSY and CDR2 is SAAADI. Trimming left V 7 bases short and J 0 bases short, with 13 bases between. The CDR3 protein is CASIPRGSSYNEQFF. The CDR3 DNA is TGCGCCAGCATCCCTCGAGGGAGCTCCTACAATGAGCAGTTCTTC.

Notes on this clone: Other DNA sequences from this sample encode an identical CDR3 as well. The chain has TRBV7-2 and TRBJ2-3; 7 nucleotides align to TRBD1. CDR1 is SGHTA and CDR2 is FQGNSA in the germline V gene. The CDR3 runs 13 residues. V lost 3 bases and J lost 4; bases outside the gene matches: 1. The CDR3 protein is CASSLGTADTQYF. CDR3 DNA sequence: TGTGCCAGCAGCTTGGGGACAGCAGATACGCAGTATTTT.